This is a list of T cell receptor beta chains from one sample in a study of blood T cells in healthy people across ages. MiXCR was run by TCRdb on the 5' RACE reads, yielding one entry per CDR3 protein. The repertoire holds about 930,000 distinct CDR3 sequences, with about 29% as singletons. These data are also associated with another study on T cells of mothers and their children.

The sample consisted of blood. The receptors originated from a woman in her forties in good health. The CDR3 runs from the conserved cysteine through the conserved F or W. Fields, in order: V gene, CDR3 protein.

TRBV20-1 CSASGGTGNQPQHF
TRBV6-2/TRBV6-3 CASSYGAGQNIQYF
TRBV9 CASSVGLALYNEQFF
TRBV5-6 CASSLKGSNYGYTF
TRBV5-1 CASSGIGTGAYEQYF
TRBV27 CASSPLDSTDTQYF
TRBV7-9 CASSLFDSYSYEQYF
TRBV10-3 CAISLTGDNEQFF
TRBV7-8 CASTQGISNQPQHF
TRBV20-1 CSAMISGQGHREQYF
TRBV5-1 CASSLARSLLDTQYF
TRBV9 CASSVVAAYNEQFF
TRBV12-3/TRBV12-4 CASSPGYNQPQHF
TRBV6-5 CASRVGQETQYF
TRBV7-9 CASTPDGSSSYEQYF
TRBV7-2 CASSLWVIGQGPTNYGYTF
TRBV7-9 CASSRTSVAEQFF
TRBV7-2 CASSLISGTDTDTQYF
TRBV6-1 CASSARGLQGNEQFF
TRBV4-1 CASSLSGAGAEGYTF
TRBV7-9 CASSEYGGLFF
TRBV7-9 CASSLFPSGASNEQYF
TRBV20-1 CSAGGRQVVNYGYTF
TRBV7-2 CASSFSGLARHEQFF
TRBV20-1 CSAPDMGGQSYNEQFF
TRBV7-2 CASSSGQGNEQFF
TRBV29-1 CSIYTGELFF
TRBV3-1 CASSPGTDTYEQYF
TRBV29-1 CSVEDRAGAKLTDTQYF
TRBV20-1 CSAATSSGGGNEQFF
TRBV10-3 CAISPNTGELFF
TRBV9 CASGPGAEEQYF
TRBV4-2 CASSQHFADEASEKLFF
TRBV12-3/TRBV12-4 CASSLRTGYEKAQYF
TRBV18 CASSPYAATNEKLFF
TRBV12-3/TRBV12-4 CASSPNNRDEQYF
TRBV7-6 CASRVSGHNSPLHF
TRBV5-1 CASSLAVGQSAEQYF
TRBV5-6 CASRIRGTDYEQYF
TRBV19 CASSIQPVSNEQFF
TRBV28 CASSLQHYGYTF
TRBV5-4 CASSLDGTRSFYTQYF
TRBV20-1 CSAPHRGTPPNEQFF
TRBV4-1 CASSQGPGQPNTEAFF
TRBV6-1 CASSEAQGTGGDEQFF
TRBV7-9 CASSISGGGQTQYF
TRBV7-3 CASSLLQGGLNTGELFF
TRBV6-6 CASTQRANYGYTF
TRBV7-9 CASSLARGKSWYPNQPQHF
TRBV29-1 CSLRTGVDCGYTF
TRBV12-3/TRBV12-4 CASSLVGGGNQPQHF
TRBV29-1 CSVETGGESGYTF
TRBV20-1 CSARNGQGNTEAFF
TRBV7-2 CASSLDKGPGAQYF
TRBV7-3 CASSLTGTGVVNSPLHF
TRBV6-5 CASLPLAGGWYEQFF
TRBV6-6 CASIPDREDNYGYTF